These T cell receptor beta chains were read from a single sample in a study of T-cell reconstitution after alpha-beta-depleted transplantation in children. TCRdb re-analysed the PCR reads in MiXCR, keeping a single row per CDR3 protein. The sample contains hundreds of thousands of distinct CDR3 sequences, 6.5% to 9% of which appear only once. This sample comprised peripheral blood, obtained 360 days after TCRalphabeta/CD19-depleted stem cell transplant. The origin of the receptors is a female patient aged 2 to 10 who had a stem cell transplant for Fanconi anemia, so the T cells may come from the graft donor. Each CDR3 is given with its conserved first and last residue. The D gene is left open where the match is weak.

d_call	v_call	j_call	cdr3_aa
-	TRBV2	TRBJ2-5	CALSLAPRVGALQETQYF
-	TRBV5-1	TRBJ2-7	CASSSAGSYEQYF
-	TRBV20-1	TRBJ2-1	CSARDFGGRFGSSYNEQFF
TRBD1	TRBV5-1	TRBJ1-4	CASSFGTGDEKLFF
-	TRBV11-1	TRBJ2-5	CASSFVFRPGVAQETQYF
TRBD1	TRBV15	TRBJ1-1	CATSLTGAGMNTEAFF
TRBD1	TRBV20-1	TRBJ1-5	CSAAIRDRGFGQPQHF
TRBD1	TRBV2	TRBJ1-2	CASTPGQANYYGYTF
TRBD1	TRBV6-5	TRBJ1-1	CASFQGGEAFF
-	TRBV12-3/TRBV12-4	TRBJ2-2	CASSLYVAGDTGELFF
TRBD2	TRBV20-1	TRBJ2-5	CSARDGTSGFQETQYF
TRBD1	TRBV5-1	TRBJ2-7	CASSFRDRSYEQYF
-	TRBV15	TRBJ2-1	CATRRSDGIEQFF
-	TRBV7-9	TRBJ1-1	CASSSGGSVTEAFF
-	TRBV6-1	TRBJ1-1	CASSSGRYMNTEAFF
TRBD1	TRBV24-1	TRBJ2-3	CATRGTGWGDTQYF
TRBD1	TRBV12-3/TRBV12-4	TRBJ2-3	CASSETGGTDTQYF
-	TRBV11-1	TRBJ2-6	CASSLVVGLGAPGANVLTF
-	TRBV6-2/TRBV6-3	TRBJ2-1	CASRGFAEQFF
TRBD1	TRBV10-3	TRBJ2-4	CAISEARTGGLAKNIQYF
TRBD1	TRBV4-1	TRBJ1-2	CASSQADRADYGYTF
-	TRBV20-1	TRBJ2-5	CSASLVEQETQYF
TRBD1	TRBV10-3	TRBJ2-7	CAISGQGQLYEQYF
-	TRBV7-9	TRBJ2-1	CASSFVGMGFNNEQFF
-	TRBV7-2	TRBJ2-7	CASSLARGPSSEQYF
-	TRBV5-1	TRBJ2-2	CASSLIGQGLTGELFF
TRBD2	TRBV10-3	TRBJ2-3	CATAGGREDTQYF